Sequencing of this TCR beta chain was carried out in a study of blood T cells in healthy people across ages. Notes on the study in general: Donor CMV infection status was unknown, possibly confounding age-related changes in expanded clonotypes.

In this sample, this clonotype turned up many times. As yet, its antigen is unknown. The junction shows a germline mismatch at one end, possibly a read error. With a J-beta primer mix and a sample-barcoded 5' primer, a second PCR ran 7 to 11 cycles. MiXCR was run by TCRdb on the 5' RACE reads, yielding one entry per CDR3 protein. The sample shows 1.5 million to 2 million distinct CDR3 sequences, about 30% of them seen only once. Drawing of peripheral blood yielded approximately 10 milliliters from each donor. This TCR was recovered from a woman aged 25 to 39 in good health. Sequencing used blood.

The CDR3 nucleotides are TGTGCCAGCAGTCTATCGGGACCTCAGGGTTACGAGCAGTACTTC. The encoded protein is CASSLSGPQGYEQYF. The chain employs TRBV27 and TRBJ2-7; perhaps D is TRBD1 or TRBD2 (5 bases each). Germline CDR1 and CDR2: MNHEY and SMNVEV (reference sequence). This CDR3 region has 15 residues.